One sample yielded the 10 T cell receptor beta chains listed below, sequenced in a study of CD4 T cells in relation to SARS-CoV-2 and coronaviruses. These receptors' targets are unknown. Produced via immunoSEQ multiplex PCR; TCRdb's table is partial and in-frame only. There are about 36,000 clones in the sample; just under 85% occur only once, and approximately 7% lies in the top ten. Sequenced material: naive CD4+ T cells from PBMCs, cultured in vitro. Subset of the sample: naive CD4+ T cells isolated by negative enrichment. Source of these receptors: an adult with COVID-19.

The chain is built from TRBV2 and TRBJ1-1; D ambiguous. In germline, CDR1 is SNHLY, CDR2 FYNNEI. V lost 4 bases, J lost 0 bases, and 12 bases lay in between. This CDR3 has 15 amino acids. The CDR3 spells CASSGAQLMNTEAFF. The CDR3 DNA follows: TGTGCCAGCAGTGGAGCACAACTCATGAACACTGAAGCTTTCTTT.

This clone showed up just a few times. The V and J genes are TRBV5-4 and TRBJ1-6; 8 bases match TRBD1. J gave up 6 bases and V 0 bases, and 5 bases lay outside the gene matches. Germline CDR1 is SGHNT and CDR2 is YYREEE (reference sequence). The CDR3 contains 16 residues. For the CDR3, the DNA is TGTGCCAGCAGCTTGGGGGCAGGGGGCGGTAATTCACCCCTCCACTTT. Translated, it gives CASSLGAGGGNSPLHF. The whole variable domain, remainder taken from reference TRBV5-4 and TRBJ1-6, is ETGVTQSPTHLIKTRGQQVTLRCSSQSGHNTVSWYQQALGQGPQFIFQYYREEENGRGNFPPRFSGLQFPNYSSELNVNALELDDSALYLCASSLGAGGGNSPLHFGNGTRLTVT.

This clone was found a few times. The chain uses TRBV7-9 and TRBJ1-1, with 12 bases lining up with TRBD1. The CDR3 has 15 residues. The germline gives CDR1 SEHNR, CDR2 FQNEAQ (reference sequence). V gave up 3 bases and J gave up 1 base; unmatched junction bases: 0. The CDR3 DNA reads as TGTGCCAGCAGCTTGGGACAGGGGGCGAACACTGAAGCTTTCTTT. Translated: CASSLGQGANTEAFF.

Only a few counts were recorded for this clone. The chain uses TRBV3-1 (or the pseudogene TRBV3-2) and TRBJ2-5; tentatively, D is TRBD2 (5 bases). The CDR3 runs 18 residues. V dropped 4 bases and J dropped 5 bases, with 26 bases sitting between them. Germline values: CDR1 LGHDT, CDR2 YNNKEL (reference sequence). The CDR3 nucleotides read TGTGCCAGCAGCCCAAGCGACAAGCCGGGAACCTGGGTGGAGACCCAGTACTTC. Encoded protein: CASSPSDKPGTWVETQYF.

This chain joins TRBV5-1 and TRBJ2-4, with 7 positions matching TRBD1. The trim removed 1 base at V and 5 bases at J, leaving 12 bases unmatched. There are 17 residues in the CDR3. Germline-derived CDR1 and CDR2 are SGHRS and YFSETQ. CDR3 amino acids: CASSLTGDYDRQNIQYF. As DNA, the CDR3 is TGCGCCAGCAGCTTGACAGGGGATTACGATAGACAAAACATTCAGTACTTC.

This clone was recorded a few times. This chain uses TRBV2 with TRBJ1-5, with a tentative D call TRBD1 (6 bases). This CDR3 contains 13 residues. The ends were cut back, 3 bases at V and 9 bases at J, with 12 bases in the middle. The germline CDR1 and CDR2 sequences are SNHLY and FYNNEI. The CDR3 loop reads CASSEEGGSPQHF. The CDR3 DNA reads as TGTGCCAGCAGTGAGGAGGGGGGATCGCCCCAGCATTTT.

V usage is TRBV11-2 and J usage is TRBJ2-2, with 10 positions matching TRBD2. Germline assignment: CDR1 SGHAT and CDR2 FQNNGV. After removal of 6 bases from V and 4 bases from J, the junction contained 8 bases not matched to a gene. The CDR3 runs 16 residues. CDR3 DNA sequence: TGTGCCAGCAGGCATACTAGCGGGGCCCTCACCGGGGAGCTGTTTTTT. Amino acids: CASRHTSGALTGELFF.

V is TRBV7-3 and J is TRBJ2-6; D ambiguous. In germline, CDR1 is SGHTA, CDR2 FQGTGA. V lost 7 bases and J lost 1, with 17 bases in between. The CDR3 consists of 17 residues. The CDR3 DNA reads TGTGCCAGCAACCCCGTGGGCGATTCATCTGGGGCCAACGTCCTGACTTTC. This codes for CASNPVGDSSGANVLTF.

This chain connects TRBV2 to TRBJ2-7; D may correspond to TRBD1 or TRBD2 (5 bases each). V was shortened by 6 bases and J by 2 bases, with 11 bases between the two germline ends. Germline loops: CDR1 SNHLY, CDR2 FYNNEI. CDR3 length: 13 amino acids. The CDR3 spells CASSGTVAYEQYF. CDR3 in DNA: TGTGCCAGCAGCGGGACGGTCGCCTACGAGCAGTACTTC.

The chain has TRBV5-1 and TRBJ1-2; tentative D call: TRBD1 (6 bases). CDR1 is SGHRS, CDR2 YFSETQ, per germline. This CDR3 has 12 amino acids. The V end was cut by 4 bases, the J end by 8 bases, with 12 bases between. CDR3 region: CASSARGRGYTF. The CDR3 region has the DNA TGCGCCAGCAGCGCCAGGGGTCGCGGCTACACCTTC.